These 6 T cell receptor beta chains came from one sample sequenced in a study of blood T cell repertoires in COVID-19. Generated by immunoSEQ multiplex PCR, the TCRdb table keeps only in-frame clones and is missing some. The sample has about 300,000 clones, roughly 90% seen once. Sequencing used peripheral blood. All receptors come from a man aged 18-30 years with active or convalescent COVID-19.

The chain uses TRBV6-5 and TRBJ2-7; 7 bases agree with TRBD1. There are 14 residues in the CDR3. Germline CDR1 MNHEY, CDR2 SVGAGI. V lost 5 bases to trimming and J lost 3 bases; unmatched junction nucleotides: 7. CDR3: CASSRTTGRYEQYF. The CDR3 DNA is TGTGCCAGCAGTCGGACGACAGGGCGCTACGAGCAGTACTTC.

This clone was counted a few times. This chain connects TRBV15 to TRBJ2-1; 10 bases are a match to TRBD2. With V trimmed by 1 base and J by 7 bases, 7 bases remained unmatched. The CDR3 is 16 amino acids. Germline CDR1 and CDR2: LNHNV and YYDKDF (reference sequence). The CDR3 DNA follows: TGTGCCACCAGCAGAGTCAGGCTAGCGGGAGTTAATGAGCAGTTCTTC. Translating it yields CATSRVRLAGVNEQFF. Complete variable domain (other parts from reference TRBV15 and TRBJ2-1): DAMVIQNPRYQVTQFGKPVTLSCSQTLNHNVMYWYQQKSSQAPKLLFHYYDKDFNNEADTPDNFQSRRPNTSFCFLDIRSPGLGDTAMYLCATSRVRLAGVNEQFFGPGTRLTVL.

The rearrangement uses TRBV4-3 and TRBJ2-5, with D tentatively TRBD2 (7 bases). From germline, CDR1 is LGHNA and CDR2 YSLEER. V lost 0 bases to trimming and J lost 5 bases, with 13 bases between them. This CDR3 region has 15 residues. The CDR3 DNA reads as TGCGCCAGCAGCCAAGAGAGGGGAGGGGGGGAGACCCAGTACTTC. Amino acids: CASSQERGGGETQYF.

The rearrangement links TRBV9 to TRBJ2-3; 11 nucleotides match TRBD1. V shed 0 bases, J shed 5 bases, and the junction held 11 bases outside the gene matches. Germline lookup yields CDR1 SGDLS and CDR2 YYNGEE. This CDR3 has 18 amino acids. The CDR3: CASSVELGQGALRDTQYF. The CDR3 DNA reads as TGTGCCAGCAGCGTAGAACTAGGACAGGGGGCGCTTAGAGATACGCAGTATTTT.

The chain is built from TRBV6-2 or TRBV6-3 and TRBJ1-1; TRBD1 matches at 9 bases. CDR1 is MNHEY, CDR2 SVGEGT, per germline. This CDR3 is 16 amino acids long. The J segment lost 1 base and the V segment lost 4 bases, leaving 7 bases of the junction unmatched. This CDR3 is CASSSPQDRGNTEAFF. The CDR3 coding sequence is TGTGCCAGCAGTTCTCCTCAGGACAGGGGGAACACTGAAGCTTTCTTT.

V gene TRBV29-1 combines with J gene TRBJ1-1; D remains ambiguous. Per the germline V gene, CDR1 is SQVTM and CDR2 is ANQGSEA. Trimming took off 6 bases at V and 11 bases at J, with 22 bases between the two ends. The CDR3 sequence is 13 residues long. The CDR3 protein is CSVGGEGTMMAFF. As DNA, the CDR3 is TGCAGCGTCGGTGGGGAGGGAACTATGATGGCTTTCTTT. Variable domain in full (rest from reference TRBV29-1 and TRBJ1-1): SAVISQKPSRDICQRGTSLTIQCQVDSQVTMMFWYRQQPGQSLTLIATANQGSEATYESGFVIDKFPISRPNLTFSTLTVSNMSPEDSSIYLCSVGGEGTMMAFFGQGTRLTVV.